A single TCR beta chain is shown here with its context. Its cognate antigen has yet to be identified. No much larger clone exists at a distance of one base, and base qualities are not known. The data were obtained in a study of OX40 agonist ivuxolimab in advanced cancers. About the investigation overall: Ivuxolimab was an agonistic, fully human IgG2 monoclonal antibody directed against OX40 (CD134), a costimulatory receptor. Intravenous ivuxolimab was administered to patients every 2 weeks at six dose levels: 0.01, 0.1, 0.3, 1.5, 3 and 10 mg/kg. Among the 50 to 55 dose-escalation patients, 19 had hepatocellular carcinoma, 15 melanoma, 9 renal cell carcinoma and 9 head and neck cancer. In the dose-escalation cohort, roughly 80% of patients were male, and the mean age was approximately 64 years, with a range of about 20 to 79. Prior anti-PD-1, anti-PD-L1 or anti-CTLA-4 therapy was permitted, and roughly two fifths of dose-escalation patients had received checkpoint inhibitors. Partial responses occurred in three dose-escalation patients, of whom one had hepatocellular carcinoma and two had cutaneous melanoma. The purpose of peripheral TCRbeta sequencing was to test whether ivuxolimab changed TCR sequence diversity and led to clonal T-cell expansion. The paper reports the monotherapy dose-escalation portion (N of about 54 patients) of the phase I ivuxolimab trial. Beyond this particular receptor, the publication reports: Clonal expansion of both CD4+ and CD8+ blood T cells was observed from baseline to week 6 at doses 0.1 to 3.0 mg/kg. Low levels of normalized T-cell clonal expansion were also shown by some nonresponding patients. Partial responders in the 0.1-3.0 mg/kg groups had among the lowest normalized peripheral clonal expansion, especially among CD8+ T cells. Antigen specificity was not determined for the clonally expanded peripheral T cells. After ivuxolimab, CD8+ T cells had more expanded clones than CD4+ T cells on average.

Patients with autoimmune disease history or receiving systemic immunosuppression were excluded from the trial. Peripheral blood for TCR sequencing was collected from all dose cohorts at baseline, on cycle 4 day 1, and on cycle 7 day 1. Samples were obtained from an open-label, multicenter, first-in-human phase I dose-escalation trial of ivuxolimab. Adults with locally advanced or metastatic head and neck squamous cell, hepatocellular, melanoma or renal cell carcinoma were enrolled in the trial. CD4+ and CD8+ T cells were sorted separately from peripheral blood before TCR sequencing. CDR1 is given as SEHNR and CDR2 as FQNEAQ, both from the germline V gene (reference sequence). The V and J ends are trimmed by 3 bases and 3 bases, leaving 9 bases between them. The CDR3 goes from the cysteine to the phenylalanine over 14 residues. Only the CDR3 region is kept as DNA, spanning 42 bases read in frame from base 1.

Genomic DNA was extracted from sorted cells for sequencing of the TCRbeta CDR3 region. The immunoSEQ Assay was used for sequencing of TCRbeta CDR3 regions. Entries here come from immuneACCESS through TCRdb and include only in-frame sequences with V and J called. Some clones fail to appear in such tables; in the studies checked, an unresolved V gene covers under half of the shortfall, and the cause of the remainder is unknown. The sample includes tens of thousands of clones, with about nine tenths observed a single time. The ten top clones hold around an eighth of the sample. The sample consisted of CD4+ or CD8+ T cells sorted from blood, taken in a trial of the OX40 agonist ivuxolimab. The chain couples TRBV7-9 to TRBJ2-1; the D gene assignment is ambiguous. The sequence was collected from an adult with an advanced solid tumor such as melanoma, head and neck, liver or kidney cancer. CDR3 region: CASSFELRYNEQFF. At the DNA level, the sequence is TGTGCCAGCAGCTTTGAACTCCGCTACAATGAGCAGTTCTTC.